This T cell receptor beta chain was found in a study of CD8+ T cells in alopecia areata. General study findings and limits: Many expanded lesional clones persisted in scalp and blood during tofacitinib treatment.

This CDR3 spans 14 amino acids. Germline CDR1 is LNHDA and CDR2 is SQIVND (reference sequence). The ends were cut back, 1 base at V and 2 bases at J, with 7 bases in the middle. cDNA prepared by RNA extraction and subsequent reverse transcription served as the template for sequencing. The repertoire was sequenced with immunoSEQ multiplex PCR; TCRdb's copy has only in-frame clones and lacks some. This sample has about 42,000 clones; 50% to 70% occur once, and the top ten carry 20% to 25%. Treatment in this sample: oral pan-JAK inhibitor, 5-10 mg twice daily. Specimens obtained from alopecia areata patients comprised lesional scalp punch biopsies and peripheral blood. The table lists this clone with a few counts. Its matching antigen is unknown.

The chain links TRBV19 to TRBJ2-3; D uncertain. Sequencing used CD8+ T cells sorted from blood, obtained at week 4, from a patient treated with tofacitinib. This TCR came from a human donor with alopecia areata. CDR3 protein: CASSIGRPTDTQYF. CDR3 sequence (DNA): TGTGCCAGTAGTATAGGGCGGCCCACAGATACGCAGTATTTT.